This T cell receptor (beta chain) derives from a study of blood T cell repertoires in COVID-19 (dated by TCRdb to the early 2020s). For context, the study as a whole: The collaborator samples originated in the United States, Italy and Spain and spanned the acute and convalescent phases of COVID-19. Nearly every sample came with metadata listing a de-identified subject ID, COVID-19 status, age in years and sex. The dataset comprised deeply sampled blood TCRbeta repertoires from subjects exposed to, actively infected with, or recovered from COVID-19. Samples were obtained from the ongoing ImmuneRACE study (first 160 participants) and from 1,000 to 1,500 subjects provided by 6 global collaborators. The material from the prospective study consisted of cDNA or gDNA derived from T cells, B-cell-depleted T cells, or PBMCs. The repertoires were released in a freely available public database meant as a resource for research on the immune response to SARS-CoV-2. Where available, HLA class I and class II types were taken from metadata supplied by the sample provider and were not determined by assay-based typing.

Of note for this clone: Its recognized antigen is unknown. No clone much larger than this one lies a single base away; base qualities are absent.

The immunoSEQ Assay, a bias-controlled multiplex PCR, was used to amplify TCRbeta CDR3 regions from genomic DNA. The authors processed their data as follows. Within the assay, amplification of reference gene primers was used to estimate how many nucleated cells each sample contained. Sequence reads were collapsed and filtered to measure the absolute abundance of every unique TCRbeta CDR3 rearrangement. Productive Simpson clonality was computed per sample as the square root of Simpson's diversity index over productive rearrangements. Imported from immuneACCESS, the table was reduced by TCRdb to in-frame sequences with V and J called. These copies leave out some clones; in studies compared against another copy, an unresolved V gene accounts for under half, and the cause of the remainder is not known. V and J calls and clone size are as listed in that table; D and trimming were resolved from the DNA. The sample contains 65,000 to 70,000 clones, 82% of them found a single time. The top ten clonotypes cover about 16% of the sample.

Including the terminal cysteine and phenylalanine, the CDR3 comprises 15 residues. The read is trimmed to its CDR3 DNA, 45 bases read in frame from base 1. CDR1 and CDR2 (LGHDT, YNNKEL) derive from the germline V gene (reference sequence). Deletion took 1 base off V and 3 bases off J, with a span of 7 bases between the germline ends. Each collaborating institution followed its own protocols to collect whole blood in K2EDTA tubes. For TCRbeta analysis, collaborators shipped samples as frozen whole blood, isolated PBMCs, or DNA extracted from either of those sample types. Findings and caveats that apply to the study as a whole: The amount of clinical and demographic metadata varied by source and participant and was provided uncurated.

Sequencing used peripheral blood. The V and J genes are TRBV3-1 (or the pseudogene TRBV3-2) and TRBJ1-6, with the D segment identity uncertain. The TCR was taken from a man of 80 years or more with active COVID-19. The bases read TGTGCCAGCAGCCAAGGACAACTCTATAATTCACCCCTCCACTTT. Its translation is CASSQGQLYNSPLHF.